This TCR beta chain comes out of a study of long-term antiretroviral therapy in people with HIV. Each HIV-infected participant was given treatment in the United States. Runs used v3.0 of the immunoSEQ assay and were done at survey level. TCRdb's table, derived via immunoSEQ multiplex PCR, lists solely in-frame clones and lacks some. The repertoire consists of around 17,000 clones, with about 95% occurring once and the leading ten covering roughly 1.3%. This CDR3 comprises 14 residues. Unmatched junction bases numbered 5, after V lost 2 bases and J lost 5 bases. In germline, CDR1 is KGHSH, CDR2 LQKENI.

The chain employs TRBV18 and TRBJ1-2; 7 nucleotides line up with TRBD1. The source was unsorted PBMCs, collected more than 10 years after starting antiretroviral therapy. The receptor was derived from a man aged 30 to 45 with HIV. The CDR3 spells CASSPGTALYGYTF. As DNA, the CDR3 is TGTGCCAGCTCACCAGGGACAGCTCTTTATGGCTACACCTTC.